The 7 T cell receptor beta chains given below trace back to one sample, sequenced in a study of technical replicates of blood from a handful of donors. Using immunoSEQ multiplex PCR, the repertoire was profiled, and TCRdb retains in-frame clones only, with some absent. Among more than 65,000 clones listed, nearly 98% were seen once. Sequences were obtained from T cells isolated from PBMCs. The source of these receptors is a human donor in good health.

This chain uses TRBV5-4 with TRBJ1-1; D not resolved. The V and J ends lost 1 base and 4 bases respectively, with 5 bases between them. CDR1 and CDR2 from the germline V gene are SGHNT and YYREEE (reference sequence). The CDR3 runs 12 residues. CDR3 in DNA: TGTGCCAGCAGCTTGCTAGGCACTGAAGCTTTCTTT. Protein sequence: CASSLLGTEAFF.

V is TRBV5-1 and J is TRBJ2-2, with 10 bases matching TRBD2. Per germline, CDR1 SGHRS and CDR2 YFSETQ. The CDR3 length is 17 residues. V lost 0 bases to trimming and J lost 7 bases; unmatched junction nucleotides: 9. Written as DNA, the CDR3 is TGCGCCAGCAGCTTGGCCGCTAGCGGGAGTATGGGCGGGGAGCTGTTTTTT. Its protein product is CASSLAASGSMGGELFF.

The chain carries TRBV25-1 and TRBJ2-7; a weak D match, TRBD2 (6 bases). V lost 2 bases to trimming and J lost 1 base, with 12 bases between them. Germline V lookup: CDR1 MGHDK, CDR2 SYGVNS. This CDR3 is built from 15 residues. CDR3 DNA: TGTGCCAGCAGTGAAACGCGGGACGGTTCCTACGAGCAGTACTTC. As protein: CASSETRDGSYEQYF.

V and J are TRBV10-1 and TRBJ1-1, with D possibly matching TRBD1 (5 bases). Germline CDR1 reads WNHNN; CDR2 reads SYGVQD (reference sequence). Trimming stripped 5 bases from V and 5 bases from J, with 15 bases between. The CDR3 length is 14 residues. CDR3 in amino acids: CASSSGREVTEAFF. The CDR3 bases are TGCGCCAGCAGTTCGGGCAGGGAAGTTACTGAAGCTTTCTTT.

The chain recombines TRBV7-9 with TRBJ1-4; D ambiguous. Per germline, CDR1 SEHNR and CDR2 FQNEAQ (reference sequence). This CDR3 contains 16 residues. The V end was cut by 3 bases, the J end by 7 bases, with 18 bases between. CDR3 in amino acids: CASSFHLPYAGEKLFF. CDR3 nucleotide sequence: TGTGCCAGCAGCTTTCACCTACCTTACGCCGGTGAAAAACTGTTTTTT.

This chain links TRBV5-1 with TRBJ2-5; TRBD2 aligns across 11 bases. Germline V gene sequence: CDR1 SGHRS, CDR2 YFSETQ. V lost 1 base, J lost 7 bases, and 12 bases stayed unmatched. The CDR3 totals 17 residues. The CDR3 reads CASSLILAGGKVGTQYF. CDR3 bases: TGCGCCAGCAGCTTGATCCTAGCGGGAGGAAAGGTTGGGACCCAGTACTTC.

V gene TRBV2 combines with J gene TRBJ2-1; D call uncertain. The germline CDR1 and CDR2 sequences are SNHLY and FYNNEI. Trimming took off 7 bases at V and 7 bases at J, with 17 bases between the two ends. The CDR3 length is 14 residues. The CDR3 sequence: CASTDRVLGNEQFF. For the CDR3, the DNA is TGTGCCAGCACTGACCGGGTACTCGGGAATGAGCAGTTCTTC. The entire variable domain, with the rest obtained from reference TRBV2 and TRBJ2-1, is as follows: EPEVTQTPSHQVTQMGQEVILRCVPISNHLYFYWYRQILGQKVEFLVSFYNNEISEKSEIFDDQFSVERPDGSNFTLKIRSTKLEDSAMYFCASTDRVLGNEQFFGPGTRLTVL.